The subject of this entry is one T cell receptor (beta chain). This record belongs to a study of blood T cell repertoires in COVID-19. In the study overall: The analysed material was cDNA or gDNA that came from T cells, B-cell-depleted T cells, or PBMCs.

This CDR3 is 16 amino acids long. Unmatched junction bases numbered 8, after V lost 6 bases and J lost 0 bases. From germline, CDR1 is ENHRY and CDR2 SYGVKD. Original analysis: From reference gene primer amplification, estimates of nucleated cell counts were derived. Sequenced by immunoSEQ multiplex PCR; TCRdb stores in-frame clones only, minus some. V and J calls and clone size are given by that table; D and trimming were obtained from the DNA. The sample has some 140,000 clones; more than 80% are singletons. The sample consisted of peripheral blood. The receptor comes from a human donor in a cohort sampled during active COVID-19. The gene calls are TRBV10-3 and TRBJ2-1; 7 nucleotides align to TRBD2. The DNA for the CDR3 is TGTGCCATCAGCCCCTCCGGGACTAACTCCTACAATGAGCAGTTCTTC. This translates into CAISPSGTNSYNEQFF.